This T cell receptor (beta chain) stems from a study of shared clonotypes between healthy human individuals. Unsorted PBMC DNA was sequenced on ten immunoSEQ deep assay plates. Data came from immunoSEQ multiplex PCR; TCRdb stores just in-frame clones and leaves some out. The table lists 450,000 to 500,000 clones, approximately 84% of them singletons. The study drew all its donors from Caucasian adults living in Nashville, Tennessee. Each unsorted sample relied on 90 million or so PBMCs as its source of genomic DNA. The sequencing input was PBMCs. This TCR came from a woman aged 35 to 49 in good health. Some clones in this sample may be carry-over from other donors' samples.

CDR3 amino acids: CASSRDRVGYGYTF. The CDR3 region has the DNA TGTGCCAGCAGTAGGGACAGGGTGGGCTATGGCTACACCTTC. The chain is built from TRBV28 and TRBJ1-2; 9 bases match TRBD1. Trimming took 5 bases from V and 4 from J; bases not matched to a gene: 5. From germline, CDR1 is MDHEN and CDR2 SYDVKM. The CDR3 sequence is 14 residues long.